This TCR beta chain was retrieved from a study of cytomegalovirus exposure and HLA in healthy donors. In the case of this clone: Its antigen remains unidentified.

The PCR used 60 Vbeta and 13 Jbeta primers. Repertoires were generated with immunoSEQ multiplex PCR, while TCRdb's copy carries only in-frame clones and drops some. The sample shows 150,000 to 200,000 clones, about four fifths of them seen only once. Study outcomes and limitations: Earlier analysis looked at TCR beta V segments, and most were productive about 90% or about 30% of the time. In a later analysis, common viral pathogens appeared linked to several of the most significant clusters. The likely origin of a cluster of highly shared sequence variants was a sequencing artifact.

Per the germline V gene, CDR1 is SGDLS and CDR2 is YYNGEE. The CDR3 runs 13 residues. Trimming took off 0 bases at V and 5 bases at J, with 9 bases between the two ends. Sequencing used PBMCs. The clonotype originates from a boy aged 5-17 years in good health and CMV-seronegative. The rearrangement uses TRBV9 and TRBJ2-7; tentatively, D is TRBD2 (5 bases). CDR3 in DNA: TGTGCCAGCAGCGTAGTAGGGAGCCACGAGCAGTACTTC. This gives the protein CASSVVGSHEQYF.